These T cell receptor beta chains were read from a single sample in a study of shared T cell receptors in the human thymus. Data came from immunoSEQ multiplex PCR; TCRdb stores just in-frame clones and leaves some out. The sample holds about 660,000 clones, more than 70% seen once. In addition, the sample was reused for a study of human thymus T cells.

Source material: thymocytes. These receptors all come from a boy less than two years old with a congenital heart defect. CDR3s include the opening cysteine and the closing phenylalanine or tryptophan. A D gene is named only where the DNA matches it firmly. Clone sizes are given selectively: once, few, many, or a class where the clone is expanded.

J gene | V gene | D gene | clone size | CDR3 DNA | CDR3 protein
TRBJ2-1 | TRBV2 | TRBD1 | NA | TGTGCCAGCTTTAGGGACAGGGTAAACAATGAGCAGTTCTTC | CASFRDRVNNEQFF
TRBJ2-7 | TRBV7-8 | TRBD1 | NA | TGTGCCAGCAGCTTATTAGGACAGGGGGCCGGCGAGCAGTACTTC | CASSLLGQGAGEQYF
TRBJ2-1 | TRBV23-1 | NA | once | TGCGCCAGAACGGGGAGTAATGAGCAGTTCTTC | CARTGSNEQFF
TRBJ1-1 | TRBV19 | NA | NA | TGTGCCAGTAGTATTAAGGCAGGGATCGTGGACACTGAAGCTTTCTTT | CASSIKAGIVDTEAFF
TRBJ1-6 | TRBV7-3 | TRBD1 | NA | TGTGCCAGCAGCACCCGACAGGGCTTGAGGTTGAATTCACCCCTCCACTTT | CASSTRQGLRLNSPLHF
TRBJ2-7 | TRBV10-3 | TRBD1 | NA | TGTGCCATCAGGGGGACAGGGTATCAATACGAGCAGTACTTC | CAIRGTGYQYEQYF
TRBJ1-5 | TRBV6-6 | NA | few | TGTGCCAGCAGCCTCGCGGGAGGGATTAATCAGCCCCAGCATTTT | CASSLAGGINQPQHF
TRBJ2-1 | TRBV7-9 | TRBD2 | NA | TGTGCCAGCAGTTGCCTACTAGCGGGAGGGGGAAAAGGTGAGCAGTTCTTC | CASSCLLAGGGKGEQFF
TRBJ1-2 | TRBV18 | TRBD1 | NA | TGTGCCAGCTCACCACGAGAGAGGAGGGACAGGACAGCAGGCTACACCTTC | CASSPRERRDRTAGYTF
TRBJ2-1 | TRBV27 | NA | NA | TGTGCCAGCAGTCCCTCTAGCTTAAATAGGGATAATGAGCAGTTCTTC | CASSPSSLNRDNEQFF
TRBJ2-7 | TRBV28 | TRBD2 | NA | TGTGCCAGCAGTTGGGGACGGGGGGTTCGTGGGTACGAGCAGTACTTC | CASSWGRGVRGYEQYF
TRBJ1-1 | TRBV28 | TRBD1 | NA | TGTGCCAGCAGGGAACACAGACAGGGAAGGGTGGCCCTGGCTGAAGCTTTCTTT | CASREHRQGRVALAEAFF
TRBJ1-3 | TRBV30 | TRBD1 | NA | TGTGCCTGGCGTAGGGGGCCTTCTGGAAACACCATATATTTT | CAWRRGPSGNTIYF
TRBJ1-1 | TRBV9 | TRBD1 | NA | TGTGCCAGCAGCCAAACGACAGGGGGGGACACTGAAGCTTTCTTT | CASSQTTGGDTEAFF
TRBJ1-1 | TRBV6-1 | NA | NA | TGTGGAGCAGCGAAGGGGGGGGGCATAGCGGAAGCTTTCTTT | CGAAKGGGIAEAFF
TRBJ2-6 | TRBV28 | TRBD1 | NA | TGTGCCAGCAGTTCCCGGGACAGGGGTACCGGGGCCAACGTCCTGACTTTC | CASSSRDRGTGANVLTF
TRBJ1-2 | TRBV6-5 | NA | NA | TGTGCCAGCAGTTATTACGCCGGCTATGGCTACACCTTC | CASSYYAGYGYTF
TRBJ2-1 | TRBV5-1 | TRBD2 | once | TGCGCCAGCAGCTTGAGGCGGGAGAGGGGCAATGAGCAGTTCTTC | CASSLRRERGNEQFF
TRBJ2-5 | TRBV7-2 | NA | few | TGTGCCAGCAGCACCGGAGAGACCCAGTACTTC | CASSTGETQYF
TRBJ2-5 | TRBV4-1 | TRBD2 | few | TGCGCCAGCAGCCCAGGGACTAGCGGGGGGGCTTTCCAAGAGACCCAGTACTTC | CASSPGTSGGAFQETQYF
TRBJ2-2 | TRBV5-4 | TRBD2 | NA | TGTGCCAGCAGCTTGGGGACTAGCGGGAGGAACACCGGGGAGCTGTTTTTT | CASSLGTSGRNTGELFF
TRBJ2-6 | TRBV4-1 | NA | NA | TGCGCCAGCAGCCAAGATGGAGTAGGATCTCAGTCTGGGGCCAACGTCCTGACTTTC | CASSQDGVGSQSGANVLTF
TRBJ2-1 | TRBV6-1 | NA | once | TGTGCCAGCAAGCCCTCCTACAATGAGCAGTTCTTC | CASKPSYNEQFF
TRBJ1-4 | TRBV6-1 | NA | NA | TGTGCCAGTACCCGGGACACACTTAATGAAAAACTGTTTTTT | CASTRDTLNEKLFF
TRBJ2-7 | TRBV28 | NA | NA | TGTGCCAGCAGTTTTAAACAGGACTCCTACGAGCAGTACTTC | CASSFKQDSYEQYF
TRBJ1-2 | TRBV10-3 | TRBD1 | NA | TGTGCCACATTAAATTACGGGGACAGGGGGAGCCTCCTTAACTATGGCTACACCTTC | CATLNYGDRGSLLNYGYTF
TRBJ1-1 | TRBV5-1 | TRBD1 | NA | TGCGCCAGCAGCATATCAGACAGGGAGGTTGAAGCTTTCTTT | CASSISDREVEAFF
TRBJ2-7 | TRBV7-2 | TRBD2 | NA | TGTGCCAGCAGCTTTGGACTAGCGGGTACTTTCTCCTACGAGCAGTACTTC | CASSFGLAGTFSYEQYF
TRBJ1-1 | TRBV7-9 | NA | NA | TGTGCCAGCAGCTCTGGCGGATTTGAAGCTTTCTTT | CASSSGGFEAFF
TRBJ2-7 | TRBV7-2 | TRBD1 | NA | TGTGCCAGCAGGACGGACAGGGGCTTTACCTACGAGCAGTACTTC | CASRTDRGFTYEQYF
TRBJ1-3 | TRBV18 | NA | few | TGTGCCAGCTCACTAACGACAGACTCTGGAAACACCATATATTTT | CASSLTTDSGNTIYF
TRBJ2-3 | TRBV25-1 | TRBD2 | NA | TGTGCCAGCAGTGAATGTCCCGGACTAGCGGGAGTTAGAGATACGCAGTATTTT | CASSECPGLAGVRDTQYF
TRBJ1-1 | TRBV15 | NA | NA | TGTGCCACCAGCAGATCAATTGAAGCACAAGCTTTCTTT | CATSRSIEAQAFF
TRBJ2-3 | TRBV10-2 | TRBD1 | NA | TGCGCCAGCAGTGATAGGCAGGGGGAAGATACGCAGTATTTT | CASSDRQGEDTQYF
TRBJ2-7 | TRBV6-6 | NA | NA | TGTGCCAGCAGTCAACGGTACTACCGAGAAAACTACGAGCAGTACTTC | CASSQRYYRENYEQYF
TRBJ2-1 | TRBV5-6 | TRBD2 | NA | TGTGCCAGCACTGTACTTGAGTGGGACTATTCGGTCACGGGTGAGCAGTTCTTC | CASTVLEWDYSVTGEQFF